The 8 T cell receptor beta chains below come from one sample, sequenced in a study of graft-versus-host responses after intestinal transplantation. Responders that carried the CFSE label, approximately 200,000 of them, were plated with approximately 200,000 irradiated, violet-dye-labeled stimulator cells. Profiled with immunoSEQ multiplex PCR; TCRdb holds only in-frame clones, not every one. The table lists over 15,000 clones, about two fifths of them singletons. The starting material was alloreactive CD8+ T cells from a mixed lymphocyte reaction culture, obtained before intestinal transplant. This sample's subset: CFSE-low proliferating T cells sorted from roughly 6-day pre-transplant mixed lymphocyte reaction (GvH or HvG direction). These receptor sequences come from a human patient who received an intestinal transplant.

The chain links TRBV27 to TRBJ2-7; tentative D call: TRBD1 (5 bases). Germline V gene sequence: CDR1 MNHEY, CDR2 SMNVEV (reference sequence). The V gene lost 9 bases and the J gene lost 7 bases, with 22 bases spanning the gap. This CDR3 has 14 residues. The CDR3: CASRDSEMVWEQYF. The DNA of the CDR3 is TGTGCCAGTCGAGACAGCGAGATGGTCTGGGAGCAGTACTTC.

In its sample, this clone was seen a few times. The rearrangement uses TRBV27 and TRBJ2-5; possibly TRBD2 for D (5 bases). The CDR3 consists of 14 residues. The V gene's germline CDR1 is MNHEY and CDR2 SMNVEV (reference sequence). V dropped 5 bases and J dropped 2 bases, with 12 bases sitting between them. DNA for the CDR3: TGTGCCAGCAGTACTAGACGGGTACAAGAGACCCAGTACTTC. Its translation is CASSTRRVQETQYF.

There are a few counts of this clone. V usage is TRBV30 and J usage is TRBJ2-7, with 10 bases lining up with TRBD1. Germline lookup yields CDR1 GTSNPN and CDR2 SVGIG (reference sequence). This CDR3 region has 14 residues. J was trimmed by 5 bases and V by 0 bases; bases with no gene match: 4. The chain's CDR3 is CAWSVGQGTDEQYF. CDR3 sequence (DNA): TGTGCCTGGAGTGTGGGACAGGGGACGGACGAGCAGTACTTC.

To note about this clone: It may be a read error: a sequence one base away is much more abundant. In the same sample, other DNA sequences code for this CDR3. The chain joins TRBV27 to TRBJ2-7; tentative D call: TRBD2 (5 bases). V was clipped by 7 bases and J by 2 bases, with 15 bases between them. The CDR3 extends over 14 amino acids. Per germline, CDR1 MNHEY and CDR2 SMNVEV (reference sequence). CDR3 in amino acids: CASKVGLATYEQYF. CDR3 in DNA: TGTGCCAGCAAAGTAGGATTAGCGACCTACGAGCAGTACTTC.

The chain has TRBV6-5 and TRBJ1-1; tentative D call: TRBD1 (6 bases). The V end lost 8 bases, the J end lost 4 bases, and 11 bases lay between the germline ends. The CDR3 contains 12 residues. The V gene's germline CDR1 is MNHEY and CDR2 SVGAGI. CDR3 region: CASATGITEAFF. The CDR3 DNA is TGTGCCAGCGCAACAGGGATCACTGAAGCTTTCTTT.

This clone was observed a handful of times. The V gene is TRBV10-3, the J gene TRBJ1-1; D unresolved. The CDR3 runs to 14 residues. Germline V CDR1 and CDR2: ENHRY, SYGVKD. V was pared by 2 bases and J by 1 base, with 8 bases between. The CDR3 nucleotides read TGTGCCATCAGTGAGCGACGGAAGAACACTGAAGCTTTCTTT. It yields the protein CAISERRKNTEAFF.

The gene calls are TRBV2 and TRBJ1-2, with 9 bases that match TRBD1. Germline V gives CDR1 SNHLY, CDR2 FYNNEI. The CDR3 has 17 residues. Trimming took 2 bases from V and 4 from J; bases not matched to a gene: 11. The CDR3 spells CASSETGGGQGFYGYTF. DNA of the CDR3: TGTGCCAGCAGTGAAACGGGAGGGGGACAGGGCTTCTATGGCTACACCTTC. Combining the CDR3 with reference TRBV2 and TRBJ1-2 gives the whole variable domain EPEVTQTPSHQVTQMGQEVILRCVPISNHLYFYWYRQILGQKVEFLVSFYNNEISEKSEIFDDQFSVERPDGSNFTLKIRSTKLEDSAMYFCASSETGGGQGFYGYTFGSGTRLTVV.

This clone is medium-sized by share. This chain joins TRBV27 and TRBJ2-7, with a tentative D call TRBD1 (5 bases). Trimming removed 4 bases from V and 2 bases from J, with 15 bases in between. This CDR3 has 15 amino acids. Germline V gives CDR1 MNHEY, CDR2 SMNVEV (reference sequence). CDR3 nucleotides: TGTGCCAGCAGTTCGCAGGGTTTAACGGCCTACGAGCAGTACTTC. Protein sequence: CASSSQGLTAYEQYF.